The clone carrying this TCR beta chain was picked up a small number of times. This CDR3 contains 12 residues. V lost 9 bases and J lost 6; bases outside the gene matches: 4. Germline CDR1 is MDHEN and CDR2 is SYDVKM. This sample is part of a study of T cell repertoires in cytomegalovirus infection. At the level of the study: It was the public TCR beta signatures that indicated both CMV infection and matching HLA type.

TCRdb called the reads again in MiXCR, with one record for every CDR3 protein. Of 630,000 or so distinct CDR3 sequences in the sample, roughly 24% are singletons; the top ten hold under 8.5%. This rearrangement joins TRBV28 to TRBJ2-3, with 9 bases matching TRBD1. The sequence came from a human donor in good health (CMV status not recorded). Some clones in this sample may be carry-over from other donors' samples. The sample was CD8+ T cells from PBMCs. The CDR3 DNA follows: TGTGCCAGTCGGACAGGGGATGATACGCAGTATTTT. Protein sequence: CASRTGDDTQYF.